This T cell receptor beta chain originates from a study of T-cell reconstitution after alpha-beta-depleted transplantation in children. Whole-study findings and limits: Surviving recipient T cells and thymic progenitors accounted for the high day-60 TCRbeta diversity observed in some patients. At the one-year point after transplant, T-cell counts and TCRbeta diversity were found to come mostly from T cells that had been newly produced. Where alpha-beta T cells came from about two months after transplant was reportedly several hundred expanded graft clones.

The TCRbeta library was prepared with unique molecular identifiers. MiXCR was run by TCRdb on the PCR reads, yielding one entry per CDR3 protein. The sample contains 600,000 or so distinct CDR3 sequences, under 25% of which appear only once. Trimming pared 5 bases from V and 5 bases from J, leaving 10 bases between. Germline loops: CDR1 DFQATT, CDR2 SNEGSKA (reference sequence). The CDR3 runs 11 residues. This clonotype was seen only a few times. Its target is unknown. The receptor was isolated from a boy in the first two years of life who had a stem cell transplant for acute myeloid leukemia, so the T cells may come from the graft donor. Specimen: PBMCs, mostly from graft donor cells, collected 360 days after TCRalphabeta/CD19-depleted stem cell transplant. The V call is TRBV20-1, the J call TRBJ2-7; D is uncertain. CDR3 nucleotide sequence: TGCAGTGCTCGACTTCAAAACGAGCAGTACGTC. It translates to CSARLQNEQYV.